One sample yielded the 27 T cell receptor beta chains listed below, sequenced in a study of human versus mouse CDR3 diversity and MHC coevolution. The data were produced by immunoSEQ multiplex PCR, yet TCRdb's version contains in-frame clones alone and is incomplete. The sample gives tens of thousands of clones, roughly 93% of which show up once; 15% to 20% is in the top ten. The source material was naive CD4+ T cells from blood. Subset indicated: CD45RO-negative CD62L-positive naive CD4 T cells. All receptors come from a person aged 55 to 75 in good health.

The V call is TRBV5-1, the J call TRBJ2-5; a weak D match, TRBD2 (6 bases). V was pared by 3 bases and J by 2 bases, with 20 bases between. Germline V gene sequence: CDR1 SGHRS, CDR2 YFSETQ. This CDR3 has 17 amino acids. This CDR3 is CASSSGIRDGGQETQYF. For the CDR3, the DNA is TGCGCCAGCAGCTCCGGGATCCGGGACGGGGGACAAGAGACCCAGTACTTC.

This clone was picked up one time. J is TRBJ2-2 and V is TRBV6-5; 7 bases fit TRBD1. The CDR3 contains 15 residues. Germline CDR1 is MNHEY and CDR2 is SVGAGI. V dropped 6 bases and J dropped 3; count of bases not matched to a gene: 7. CDR3 residues: CASRTGQEDTGELFF. The CDR3 DNA sequence: TGTGCCAGCAGGACCGGACAGGAGGACACCGGGGAGCTGTTTTTT.

CDR3 coding DNA: TGTGCCAGCAGCCCGACAGGGAATCCTACCTACCTTCGGTACAATGAGCAGTTCTTC. Its protein product is CASSPTGNPTYLRYNEQFF. V gene TRBV9 combines with J gene TRBJ2-1; 7 nucleotides line up with TRBD1. The CDR3 sequence is 19 residues long. V shed 4 bases and J 4 bases; nucleotides not matched to a gene: 20. The germline CDR1 and CDR2 sequences are SGDLS and YYNGEE.

This chain connects TRBV6-5 to TRBJ1-5; D perhaps matches TRBD1 (6 bases). This CDR3 comprises 13 residues. V shed 7 bases and J shed 2 bases, with 9 bases lying between them. Germline lookup yields CDR1 MNHEY and CDR2 SVGAGI. CDR3 protein: CASTEGGNQPQHF. CDR3 DNA sequence: TGTGCCAGCACCGAGGGGGGCAATCAGCCCCAGCATTTT.

The chain links TRBV29-1 to TRBJ1-2; TRBD1 matches at 8 bases. This CDR3 has 14 amino acids. CDR1 is SQVTM, CDR2 ANQGSEA, per germline. V lost 2 bases, J lost 6 bases, and 8 bases stayed unmatched. This CDR3 reads CSVELRGLLDGYTF. CDR3 coding DNA: TGCAGCGTTGAACTCAGGGGGCTGCTGGATGGCTACACCTTC.

The chain combines TRBV7-9 with TRBJ1-5; 7 bases match TRBD1. This CDR3 has 13 residues. Germline V CDR1 and CDR2: SEHNR, FQNEAQ (reference sequence). With V trimmed by 2 bases and J by 6 bases, 1 base remained unmatched. CDR3 nucleotide sequence: TGTGCCAGCAGCTTAAGACAGGGTCAGCCCCAGCATTTT. Protein product: CASSLRQGQPQHF.

V and J are TRBV29-1 and TRBJ2-7, with 7 nucleotides matching TRBD1. With 5 bases clipped from V and 0 bases from J, the junction kept 10 bases outside the gene matches. This CDR3 is built from 15 residues. The germline V gene has CDR1 SQVTM and CDR2 ANQGSEA. The CDR3 loop is CSVQFAKGASYEQYF. DNA for the CDR3: TGCAGCGTTCAGTTTGCCAAGGGGGCCTCCTACGAGCAGTACTTC.

The chain has TRBV9 and TRBJ2-5; 7 nucleotides match TRBD1. The trim removed 4 bases at V and 4 bases at J, leaving 7 bases unmatched. CDR1 and CDR2 (germline): SGDLS, YYNGEE. The length of the CDR3 is 14 residues. The DNA for the CDR3 is TGTGCCAGCAGCCAGGGACAGTCACCAGAGACCCAGTACTTC. Its translation is CASSQGQSPETQYF.

The V gene is TRBV15, the J gene TRBJ2-2; TRBD1 matches at 9 bases. The CDR3 runs to 16 residues. Trimming at V came to 3 bases and at J to 4 bases, leaving 6 bases not matched to a gene. Germline assignment: CDR1 LNHNV and CDR2 YYDKDF (reference sequence). The CDR3 loop reads CATSSPGTGSTGELFF. The CDR3 bases are TGTGCCACCAGCAGCCCCGGGACAGGGAGCACCGGGGAGCTGTTTTTT.

This clone was observed a single time. The junction shows a germline mismatch at one end, possibly a read error. The chain employs TRBV5-1 and TRBJ2-5; 9 nucleotides match TRBD1. This CDR3 contains 15 residues. Germline loops: CDR1 SGHRS, CDR2 YFSETQ. This CDR3 is CASSLMSDRGETLYF. CDR3 sequence (DNA): TGCGCCAGCAGCTTGATGTCGGACAGGGGTGAGACCCTGTACTTC.

The V and J genes are TRBV6-1 and TRBJ1-5; the D gene is possibly TRBD1 (5 bases). The germline gives CDR1 MNHNS, CDR2 SASEGT. Trimming left V 0 bases short and J 2 bases short, with 14 bases between. The CDR3 totals 17 residues. The CDR3 loop is CASSEAEQVSRNQPQHF. CDR3 bases: TGTGCCAGCAGTGAAGCCGAACAGGTATCGCGCAATCAGCCCCAGCATTTT.

The rearrangement links TRBV9 to TRBJ1-2; D is possibly TRBD1 (5 bases). The germline V gene encodes CDR1 SGDLS and CDR2 YYNGEE. The CDR3 runs to 16 residues. Between the trimmed V and J ends, which lost 3 bases and 0 bases, there was a span of 15 bases. CDR3 nucleotide sequence: TGTGCCAGCAGCGCCTCGGGGGGGGGAGCTAACTATGGCTACACCTTC. It translates to CASSASGGGANYGYTF.

V gene TRBV11-1 combines with J gene TRBJ2-7; possibly TRBD1 for D (6 bases). Germline V gene sequence: CDR1 SGHAT, CDR2 FQDESV (reference sequence). This CDR3 spans 16 amino acids. V was pared by 0 bases and J by 2 bases, with 14 bases between. The CDR3 loop is CASSLAWTADTYEQYF. The CDR3 region has the DNA TGTGCCAGCAGCTTAGCTTGGACAGCAGACACCTACGAGCAGTACTTC.

The chain links TRBV7-3 to TRBJ2-1; 12 positions match TRBD2. This CDR3 is built from 15 residues. The germline V gene has CDR1 SGHTA and CDR2 FQGTGA. The V gene end was trimmed by 5 bases and the J gene end by 7 bases; junction bases not matched to a gene: 6. The CDR3, as DNA: TGTGCCAGCAGCATGACTAGCGGGAGTTTGAATGAGCAGTTCTTC. Its translation is CASSMTSGSLNEQFF.

This clone appeared once. The chain uses TRBV7-9 and TRBJ2-1, with D possibly matching TRBD1 (6 bases). CDR1 and CDR2 from the germline V gene are SEHNR and FQNEAQ (reference sequence). The CDR3 extends over 13 amino acids. Trimming took off 0 bases at V and 6 bases at J, with 6 bases between the two ends. The CDR3 DNA sequence: TGTGCCAGCAGCTTAGCAGGGGGCAATGAGCAGTTCTTC. This gives the protein CASSLAGGNEQFF.

The rearrangement joins TRBV5-1 to TRBJ2-3; D may be TRBD2 (5 bases). The CDR3 is 17 amino acids. In germline, CDR1 is SGHRS, CDR2 YFSETQ. V was pared by 4 bases and J by 1 base, with 19 bases between. The CDR3 is CASSHRWTFPRTDTQYF. The CDR3 region has the DNA TGCGCCAGCAGCCATAGATGGACTTTCCCGCGCACAGATACGCAGTATTTT. Looking up the rest from reference TRBV5-1 and TRBJ2-3 gives the full variable domain: KAGVTQTPRYLIKTRGQQVTLSCSPISGHRSVSWYQQTPGQGLQFLFEYFSETQRNKGNFPGRFSGRQFSNSRSEMNVSTLELGDSALYLCASSHRWTFPRTDTQYFGPGTRLTVL.

The chain couples TRBV12-2 to TRBJ1-2. TRBV12-2 constitutes a pseudogene. The CDR3 has 13 residues. The CDR3 DNA sequence: TGTGCAAGTCGCTTAGCGGAGAGCTATGGCTACACCTTC. Translating it yields CASRLAESYGYTF.

J is TRBJ2-7 and V is TRBV28, with 15 positions matching TRBD2. Germline V lookup: CDR1 MDHEN, CDR2 SYDVKM. The CDR3 contains 18 residues. V shed 4 bases, J shed 0 bases, and the junction held 7 bases outside the gene matches. CDR3 amino acids: CASSYPGLAGGDSYEQYF. CDR3 sequence (DNA): TGTGCCAGCAGTTACCCGGGACTAGCGGGAGGAGACTCCTACGAGCAGTACTTC.

This chain uses TRBV2 with TRBJ2-1, with TRBD2 matching 9 bases. The CDR3 sequence is 15 residues long. Germline values: CDR1 SNHLY, CDR2 FYNNEI. J was trimmed by 2 bases and V by 6 bases; bases with no gene match: 5. As DNA, the CDR3 is TGTGCCAGCAGGGCTAGCGGGACCCCCTACAATGAGCAGTTCTTC. Translated, it gives CASRASGTPYNEQFF.

This clone is a singleton in its sample. This chain connects TRBV5-1 to TRBJ2-1; D is uncertain. Germline CDR1 SGHRS, CDR2 YFSETQ. This CDR3 has 15 amino acids. With 0 bases removed from V and 0 bases from J, the gap between germline ends came to 7 bases. Here the CDR3 DNA reads TGCGCCAGCAGCTTGGATGCAGGCTCCTACAATGAGCAGTTCTTC. Translation: CASSLDAGSYNEQFF. Full variable domain (missing parts from reference TRBV5-1 and TRBJ2-1): KAGVTQTPRYLIKTRGQQVTLSCSPISGHRSVSWYQQTPGQGLQFLFEYFSETQRNKGNFPGRFSGRQFSNSRSEMNVSTLELGDSALYLCASSLDAGSYNEQFFGPGTRLTVL.

The genes are TRBV6-1 and TRBJ2-5, with 11 nucleotides matching TRBD2. The end of the DNA is better explained by TRBJ2-7, so the J call may be wrong. Germline loops: CDR1 MNHNS, CDR2 SASEGT. This CDR3 has 14 amino acids. CDR3 nucleotide sequence: TGTGCCAGCAGGGTAGCGGGAGGGCCGAACGAGCAGTACTTC. Protein: CASRVAGGPNEQYF.

This chain joins TRBV18 and TRBJ1-6, with D possibly being TRBD1 (6 bases). Trimming cost V 4 bases and J 0 bases, with 13 bases left between them. The CDR3 is 17 amino acids. Germline V lookup: CDR1 KGHSH, CDR2 LQKENI. The CDR3 loop reads CASSRTTGSSYNSPLHF. The CDR3 nucleotides read TGTGCCAGCTCACGAACCACAGGGAGCTCCTATAATTCACCCCTCCACTTT.

The CDR3 sequence: CASSGTGTGAYNEQFF. CDR3 in DNA: TGTGCCAGCAGTGGAACCGGGACAGGGGCATACAATGAGCAGTTCTTC. The V gene is TRBV6-6, the J gene TRBJ2-1; 10 bases line up with TRBD1. The CDR3 sequence is 16 residues long. CDR1 is MNHNY and CDR2 is SVGAGI in the germline V gene (reference sequence). J was trimmed by 4 bases and V by 5 bases; bases with no gene match: 8.

This sequence joins TRBV19 and TRBJ1-5; 7 bases align to TRBD1. CDR1 is LNHDA, CDR2 SQIVND, per germline (reference sequence). Trimming at V came to 5 bases and at J to 2 bases, leaving 6 bases not matched to a gene. This CDR3 has 15 amino acids. CDR3 region: CASSLDRAGNQPQHF. Written as DNA, the CDR3 is TGTGCCAGTAGTCTCGACAGGGCTGGCAATCAGCCCCAGCATTTT. The whole variable domain, filled in from reference TRBV19 and TRBJ1-5, reads DGGITQSPKYLFRKEGQNVTLSCEQNLNHDAMYWYRQDPGQGLRLIYYSQIVNDFQKGDIAEGYSVSREKKESFPLTVTSAQKNPTAFYLCASSLDRAGNQPQHFGDGTRLSIL.

This chain links TRBV5-4 with TRBJ2-3, with D possibly being TRBD1 (5 bases). The CDR3 runs to 15 residues. Trimming stripped 0 bases from V and 1 base from J, with 9 bases between. Germline CDR1 is SGHNT and CDR2 is YYREEE (reference sequence). CDR3 in DNA: TGTGCCAGCAGCTTGGGGGCAGGGCGCACAGATACGCAGTATTTT. Residues: CASSLGAGRTDTQYF.

V usage is TRBV29-1 and J usage is TRBJ1-1; possibly TRBD1 for D (5 bases). The CDR3 length is 13 residues. Trimming stripped 7 bases from V and 11 bases from J, with 23 bases between. Germline values: CDR1 SQVTM, CDR2 ANQGSEA. DNA of the CDR3: TGCAGCGCTCGCTTGGGGGGACGGGGGGATGCTTTCTTT. It encodes CSARLGGRGDAFF.

This rearrangement joins TRBV5-1 to TRBJ1-6, with 7 bases fitting TRBD1. The CDR3 spans 15 residues. In germline, CDR1 is SGHRS, CDR2 YFSETQ. V lost 4 bases to trimming and J lost 4 bases; unmatched junction nucleotides: 5. The CDR3: CASSAGQQYNSPLHF. The CDR3 coding sequence is TGCGCCAGCAGCGCGGGACAGCAATATAATTCACCCCTCCACTTT.